Sequencing of this TCR beta chain was carried out in a study of CD8 T cells in Susac syndrome. Sequencing of TCR beta drew on CD8+ and CD4+ T cells from blood. Purification of the CD8+ and CD4+ T cells relied on negative isolation, and TEMRA cells underwent FACS enrichment. Reverse transcription of 0.5 to 1 ug RNA was carried out with random hexamers. TCRdb fed the immunoSEQ multiplex PCR reads into MiXCR, producing one record per CDR3 protein. The repertoire holds 200,000 or so distinct CDR3 sequences, 90% to 95% seen once, with over 0.1% in the top ten. The CDR3 runs 14 residues. Germline V gene lookup returns CDR1 MGHRA and CDR2 YSYEKL. Trimming stripped 1 base from V and 7 bases from J, with 14 bases between.

The chain employs TRBV4-1 and TRBJ2-7, with D possibly TRBD1 on 5 matching bases. The specimen sequenced was CD8+ T cells from PBMCs. This clonotype originated in a human donor with multiple sclerosis. CDR3 in amino acids: CASSQGAGRTEQYF. The CDR3 DNA reads TGCGCCAGCAGCCAAGGAGCCGGACGGACAGAGCAGTACTTC.